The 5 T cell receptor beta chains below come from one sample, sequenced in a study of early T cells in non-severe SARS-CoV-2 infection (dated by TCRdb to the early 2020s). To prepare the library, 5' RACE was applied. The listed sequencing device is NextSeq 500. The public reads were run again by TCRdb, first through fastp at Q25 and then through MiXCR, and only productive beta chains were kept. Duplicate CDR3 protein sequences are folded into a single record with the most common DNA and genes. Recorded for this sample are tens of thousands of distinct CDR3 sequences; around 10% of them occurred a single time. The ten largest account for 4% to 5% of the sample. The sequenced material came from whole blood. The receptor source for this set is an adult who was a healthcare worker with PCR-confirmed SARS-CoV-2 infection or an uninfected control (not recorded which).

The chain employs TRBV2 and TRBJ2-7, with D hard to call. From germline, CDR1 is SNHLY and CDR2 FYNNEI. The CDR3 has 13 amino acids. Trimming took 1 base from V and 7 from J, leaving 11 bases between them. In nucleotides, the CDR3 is TGTGCCAGCAGTGAAGTTTTGTATTCGGAGCAGTACTTC. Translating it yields CASSEVLYSEQYF.

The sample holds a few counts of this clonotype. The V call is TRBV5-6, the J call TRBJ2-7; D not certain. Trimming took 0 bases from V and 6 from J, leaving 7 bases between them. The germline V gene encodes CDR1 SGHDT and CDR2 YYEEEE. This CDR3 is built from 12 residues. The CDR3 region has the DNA TGTGCCAGCAGCTTGGCCATGACCGAGCAGTACTTC. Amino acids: CASSLAMTEQYF.

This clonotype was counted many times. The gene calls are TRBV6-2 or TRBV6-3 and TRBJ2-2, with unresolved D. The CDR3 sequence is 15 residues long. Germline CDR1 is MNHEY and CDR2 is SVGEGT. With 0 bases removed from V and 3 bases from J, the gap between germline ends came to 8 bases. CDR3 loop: CASSYSRWDTGELFF. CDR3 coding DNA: TGTGCCAGCAGTTACTCCCGATGGGACACCGGGGAGCTGTTTTTT.

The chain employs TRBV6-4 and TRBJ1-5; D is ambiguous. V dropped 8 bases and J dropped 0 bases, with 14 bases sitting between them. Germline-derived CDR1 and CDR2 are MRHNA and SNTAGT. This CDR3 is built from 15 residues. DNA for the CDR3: TGTGCCAGCCCCCTTGGGCGGATTAGCAATCAGCCCCAGCATTTT. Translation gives CASPLGRISNQPQHF.

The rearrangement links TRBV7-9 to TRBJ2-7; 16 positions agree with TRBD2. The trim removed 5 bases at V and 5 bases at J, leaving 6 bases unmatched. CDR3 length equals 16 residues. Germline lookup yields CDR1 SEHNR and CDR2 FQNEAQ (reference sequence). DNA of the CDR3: TGTGCCAGCAGCGGGACTAGCGGGGGGGCAGTCAACGAGCAGTACTTC. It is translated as CASSGTSGGAVNEQYF.